This T cell receptor (beta chain) came from a study of cytomegalovirus exposure and HLA in healthy donors. Study findings and constraints: Sequences of the TCR beta chain were said to predict the HLA-A and HLA-B alleles of most subjects accurately.

Unmatched junction bases numbered 12, after V lost 11 bases and J lost 6 bases. Germline V gives CDR1 SNHLY, CDR2 FYNNEI. The length of the CDR3 is 14 residues. On this clone: Its antigen is undetermined.

Unrecorded immune exposures were likely, despite nominal health at sampling. This PCR relied on a set of 60 Vbeta primers and 13 Jbeta primers. Per the original data handling: A later analysis tallied some 84 million unique TCR beta chains, 8.5 million to 11 million of them shared. Using immunoSEQ multiplex PCR, the repertoire was profiled, and TCRdb retains in-frame clones only, with some absent. V and J calls and clone size are those listed in that table; D and trimming were worked out from the DNA. The data show fewer than 250,000 clones, 82% seen once. The V call is TRBV2, the J call TRBJ2-2; 7 bases agree with TRBD1. This receptor was identified in a man aged 40-49 years in good health and CMV-seropositive. Sequencing input: PBMCs. The CDR3 DNA follows: TGTGCCCGAGAAGGAGACAGGGATCCCGGGGAGCTGTTTTTT. This translates into CAREGDRDPGELFF.